This T cell receptor beta chain was profiled in a study of cytomegalovirus exposure and HLA in healthy donors. PCR amplification relied on 60 Vbeta primers (plus 13 Jbeta primers). Sequencing used immunoSEQ multiplex PCR; TCRdb keeps in-frame clones, though not all of them. The sample shows some 200,000 clones, about 13% of them seen only once. CDR3 size: 15 residues. Germline CDR1 reads SGDLS; CDR2 reads YYNGEE. V lost 0 bases, J lost 5 bases, and 13 bases lay in between. The genes are TRBV9 and TRBJ2-3; D unresolved. The sequencing input was PBMCs. This clonotype was sampled from a man aged 50-59 years in good health and CMV-seropositive. The CDR3 protein is CASSVGVLYLDTQYF. The CDR3 DNA reads TGTGCCAGCAGCGTAGGTGTACTTTACCTAGATACGCAGTATTTT.